This T cell receptor beta chain was captured in a study of spatial heterogeneity in lung cancer. This clonotype was detected ten times or more. The CDR3 is made up of 15 amino acids. Unmatched junction bases numbered 6, after V lost 0 bases and J lost 6 bases. Germline CDR1 is SGHRS and CDR2 is YFSETQ. Each CDR3 protein is one row after TCRdb ran MiXCR on the 5' RACE reads. The table lists fewer than 65,000 distinct CDR3 sequences, approximately 6.3% of them singletons. Sample time point: sample taken at primary tumor resection. A total of approximately 69 untreated early-stage non-small cell lung cancer patients served as donors. Whole RNA, which was extracted from tumor, nontumor lung tissue or frozen PBMC, was sequenced without any cell sorting.

The sequence derives from a female donor with early-stage non-small cell lung cancer. This chain connects TRBV5-1 to TRBJ2-4, with 7 nucleotides matching TRBD2. The material was PBMCs, obtained at surgery. Here the CDR3 reads CASSLDAAGVNIQYF. The CDR3 bases are TGCGCCAGCAGCTTGGATGCGGCGGGAGTAAACATTCAGTACTTC.